The rows below give T cell receptor beta chains drawn from one sample of a study of shared clonotypes between healthy human individuals. This table comes from immunoSEQ multiplex PCR, and its TCRdb copy is limited to in-frame clones, with some not included. The sample yields around 2,000,000 clones, 90% to 95% seen once. Material for sequencing was naive CD8+ T cells from PBMCs. The receptors come from a man in his late teens or twenties in good health. Some clones in this sample may be carry-over from other donors' samples. Each CDR3 is given with its conserved first and last residue. The D gene is left open where the match is weak. For some rows the clone size is stated as once, few or many, or as a class when expanded; others skip it.

>TRBV11-2|TRBJ1-1|NA|NA
CASSESLRGPVLAFF
TGTGCCAGCAGCGAAAGCCTGCGGGGGCCAGTATTAGCTTTCTTT
>TRBV11-3|TRBJ2-2|NA|NA
CASSLEGGELFF
TGTGCCAGCAGCTTAGAGGGTGGGGAGCTGTTTTTT
>TRBV7-3|TRBJ2-5|NA|NA
CASSLMASAETQYF
TGTGCCAGCAGCTTAATGGCCTCAGCAGAGACCCAGTACTTC
>TRBV27|TRBJ1-5|NA|NA
CASSLGGGVNQPQHF
TGTGCCAGCAGTTTAGGGGGAGGAGTGAATCAGCCCCAGCATTTT
>TRBV30|TRBJ2-3|TRBD2|NA
CAWTPPLRVIAGGPTDTQYF
TGTGCCTGGACGCCCCCCCTACGGGTAATAGCGGGAGGCCCCACAGATACGCAGTATTTT
>TRBV7-9|TRBJ1-3|NA|once
CASSLGDRTSGNTIYF
TGTGCCAGCAGCTTAGGAGACAGAACCTCTGGAAACACCATATATTTT
>TRBV2|TRBJ2-1|NA|NA
CASLEGSSYNEQFF
TGTGCCAGCCTGGAGGGGTCCTCCTACAATGAGCAGTTCTTC
>TRBV7-8|TRBJ1-2|TRBD1|NA
CASSLGRTGASGGYTF
TGTGCCAGCAGCTTGGGTAGGACAGGGGCCTCGGGTGGCTACACCTTC
>TRBV11-3|TRBJ2-3|TRBD1|NA
CASSLRQGSTDTQYF
TGTGCCAGCAGCCTCCGACAGGGAAGCACAGATACGCAGTATTTT
>TRBV9|TRBJ2-1|NA|once
CASSVYGTDNEQFF
TGTGCCAGCAGCGTATACGGGACCGACAATGAGCAGTTCTTC
>TRBV30|TRBJ2-1|TRBD2|NA
CAWSTSGYNEQFF
TGTGCCTGGAGCACTAGCGGGTACAATGAGCAGTTCTTC
>TRBV7-9|TRBJ2-5|TRBD1|NA
CASSPRRGQGMETQYF
TGTGCCAGCAGCCCCCGGCGGGGACAGGGGATGGAGACCCAGTACTTC
>TRBV5-8|TRBJ2-7|NA|NA
CASSPYRVSAEQYF
TGTGCCAGCAGCCCCTACAGGGTGTCCGCCGAGCAGTACTTC
>TRBV28|TRBJ2-3|TRBD2|NA
CASSFPGLAGADTQYF
TGTGCCAGCAGTTTCCCCGGACTAGCGGGAGCAGATACGCAGTATTTT
>TRBV5-1|TRBJ2-7|TRBD2|NA
CASSSGTSGRPPYEQYF
TGCGCCAGCAGTTCCGGGACTAGCGGAAGGCCCCCCTACGAGCAGTACTTC
>TRBV7-9|TRBJ2-7|TRBD2|NA
CASSFLTSGSDEQYF
TGTGCCAGCAGCTTCCTGACTAGCGGGAGCGACGAGCAGTACTTC
>TRBV5-6|TRBJ2-7|NA|NA
CASSFAGTTYEQYF
TGTGCCAGCAGCTTCGCCGGGACAACTTACGAGCAGTACTTC
>TRBV4-3|TRBJ2-1|TRBD2|once
CASSIRTSLDEQFF
TGCGCCAGCAGCATCCGGACTAGCCTGGATGAGCAGTTCTTC
>TRBV4-1|TRBJ2-1|NA|NA
CASSQDDTSSYNEQFF
TGCGCCAGCAGCCAAGACGACACGAGCTCCTACAATGAGCAGTTCTTC
>TRBV7-9|TRBJ2-5|TRBD2|NA
CASSPTTSGGRETQYF
TGTGCCAGCAGCCCGACAACTAGCGGGGGAAGAGAGACCCAGTACTTC
>TRBV10-3|TRBJ2-3|NA|once
CAISESIGADTQYF
TGTGCCATCAGTGAGTCGATAGGGGCAGATACGCAGTATTTT
>TRBV28|TRBJ2-7|NA|NA
CASRRPTDSSYEQYF
TGTGCCAGCAGGCGTCCGACGGACAGCTCCTACGAGCAGTACTTC
>TRBV6-5|TRBJ2-1|NA|NA
CASSYFSASSYNEQFF
TGTGCCAGCAGTTATTTTAGCGCGAGCTCCTACAATGAGCAGTTCTTC
>TRBV4-1|TRBJ1-1|NA|NA
CASSQDRGMGTEAFF
TGCGCCAGCAGCCAAGATAGGGGGATGGGGACTGAAGCTTTCTTT
>TRBV10-3|TRBJ2-7|NA|NA
CAISDVGIPYEQYF
TGTGCCATCAGTGACGTGGGAATTCCCTACGAGCAGTACTTC
>TRBV29-1|TRBJ2-7|NA|NA
CSVEGDNSYEQYF
TGCAGCGTTGAAGGGGACAACTCCTACGAGCAGTACTTC
>TRBV7-8|TRBJ2-2|NA|NA
CASSAKTSRAGELFF
TGTGCCAGCAGCGCCAAGACTAGTCGCGCCGGGGAGCTGTTTTTT
>TRBV6-5|TRBJ2-5|NA|NA
CASSYQSWGGQETQYF
TGTGCCAGCAGTTACCAAAGTTGGGGGGGGCAGGAGACCCAGTACTTC
>TRBV10-3|TRBJ2-7|NA|NA
CAISEAYEQYF
TGTGCCATCAGTGAGGCCTACGAGCAGTACTTC
>TRBV7-9|TRBJ2-3|TRBD2|once
CASRKGTSGRTDTQYF
TGTGCCAGCAGGAAAGGGACTAGCGGGAGAACAGATACGCAGTATTTT
>TRBV19|TRBJ1-4|NA|once
CASRPGGAGPATNEKLFF
TGTGCCAGTAGACCCGGGGGGGCAGGCCCCGCAACTAATGAAAAACTGTTTTTT